This T cell receptor beta chain was profiled in a study of beta chain features in type 1 diabetes. The ends were cut back, 4 bases at V and 9 bases at J, with 10 bases in the middle. Germline V gene sequence: CDR1 SGHTA, CDR2 FQGNSA. The CDR3 has 11 residues. The investigators reverse transcribed all of the isolated RNA, so they sequenced expressed TCRB transcripts. Sequenced by immunoSEQ multiplex PCR; TCRdb stores in-frame clones only, minus some. Here the sample spans 310,000 or so clones, 8% being singletons. Sequencing input: central memory CD4+ T cells from blood. The sequence was collected from a woman aged 18-29 years in good health. This sequence joins TRBV7-2 and TRBJ2-7; D gene unclear. CDR3 nucleotides: TGTGCCAGCAGCTCCTCCGGAAGGCAGTACTTC. It yields the protein CASSSSGRQYF.